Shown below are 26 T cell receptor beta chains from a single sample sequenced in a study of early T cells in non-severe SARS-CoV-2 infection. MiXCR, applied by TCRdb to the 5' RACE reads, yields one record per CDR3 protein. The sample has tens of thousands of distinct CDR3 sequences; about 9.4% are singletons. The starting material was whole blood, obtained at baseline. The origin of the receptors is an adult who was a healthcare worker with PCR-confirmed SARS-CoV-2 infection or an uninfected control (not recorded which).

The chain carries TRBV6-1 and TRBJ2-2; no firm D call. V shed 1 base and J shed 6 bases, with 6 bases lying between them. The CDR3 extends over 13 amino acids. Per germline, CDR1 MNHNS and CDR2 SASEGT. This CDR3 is CASSEGRSGELFF. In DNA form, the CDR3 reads TGTGCCAGCAGTGAAGGGCGATCCGGGGAGCTGTTTTTT.

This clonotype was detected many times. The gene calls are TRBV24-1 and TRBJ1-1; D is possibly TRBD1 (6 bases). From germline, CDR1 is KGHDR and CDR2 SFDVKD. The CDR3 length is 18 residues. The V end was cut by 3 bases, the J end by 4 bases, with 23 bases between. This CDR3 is CATSDPGRLGGRGTEAFF. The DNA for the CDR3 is TGTGCCACCAGTGATCCCGGGAGGCTGGGGGGCAGGGGCACTGAAGCTTTCTTT.

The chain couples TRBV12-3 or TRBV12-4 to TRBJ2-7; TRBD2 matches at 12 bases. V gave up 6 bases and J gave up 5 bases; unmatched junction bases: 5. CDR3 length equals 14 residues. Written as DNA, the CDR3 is TGTGCCAGCAGCCGACTAGCGGGGGTTCACGAGCAGTACTTC. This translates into CASSRLAGVHEQYF.

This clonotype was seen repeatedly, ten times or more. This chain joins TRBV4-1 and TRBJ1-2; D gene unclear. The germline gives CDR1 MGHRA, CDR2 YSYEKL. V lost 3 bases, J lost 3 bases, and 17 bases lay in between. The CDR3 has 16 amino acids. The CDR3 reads CASSQDLAQSYYGYTF. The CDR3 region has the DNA TGCGCCAGCAGCCAGGACCTAGCGCAAAGCTACTATGGCTACACCTTC.

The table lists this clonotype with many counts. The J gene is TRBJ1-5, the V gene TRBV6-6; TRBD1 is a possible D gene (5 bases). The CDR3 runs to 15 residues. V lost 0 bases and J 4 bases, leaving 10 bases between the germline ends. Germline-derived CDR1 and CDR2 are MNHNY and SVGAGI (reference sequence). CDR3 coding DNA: TGTGCCAGCAGTTACTCCCGGGGCAGTAATCAGCCCCAGCATTTT. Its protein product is CASSYSRGSNQPQHF.

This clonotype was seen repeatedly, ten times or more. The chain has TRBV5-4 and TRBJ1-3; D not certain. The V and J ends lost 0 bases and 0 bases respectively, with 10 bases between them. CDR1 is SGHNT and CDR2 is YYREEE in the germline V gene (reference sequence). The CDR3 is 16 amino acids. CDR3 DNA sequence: TGTGCCAGCAGCTTGGCAGGCCCGAGCTCTGGAAACACCATATATTTT. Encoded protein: CASSLAGPSSGNTIYF.

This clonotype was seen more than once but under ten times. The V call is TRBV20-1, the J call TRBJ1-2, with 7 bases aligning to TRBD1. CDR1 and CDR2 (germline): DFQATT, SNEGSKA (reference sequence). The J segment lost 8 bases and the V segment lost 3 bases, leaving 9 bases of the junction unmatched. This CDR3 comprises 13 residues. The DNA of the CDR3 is TGCAGTGCTAGCCAGAGGGGGCAGGGAGGCTACACCTTC. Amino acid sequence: CSASQRGQGGYTF.

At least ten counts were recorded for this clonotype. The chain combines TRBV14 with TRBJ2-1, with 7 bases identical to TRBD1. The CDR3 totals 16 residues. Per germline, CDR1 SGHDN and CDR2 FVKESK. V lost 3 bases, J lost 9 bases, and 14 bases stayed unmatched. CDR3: CASSHLGVRGGSEQFF. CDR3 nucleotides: TGTGCCAGCAGCCATCTAGGGGTACGAGGGGGCTCTGAGCAGTTCTTC.

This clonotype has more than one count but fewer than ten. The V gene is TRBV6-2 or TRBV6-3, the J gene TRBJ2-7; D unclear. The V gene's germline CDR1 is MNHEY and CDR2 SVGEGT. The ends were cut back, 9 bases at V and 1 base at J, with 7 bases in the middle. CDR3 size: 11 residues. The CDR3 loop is CASAYSYEQYF. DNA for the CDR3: TGTGCCAGTGCGTATTCCTACGAGCAGTACTTC.

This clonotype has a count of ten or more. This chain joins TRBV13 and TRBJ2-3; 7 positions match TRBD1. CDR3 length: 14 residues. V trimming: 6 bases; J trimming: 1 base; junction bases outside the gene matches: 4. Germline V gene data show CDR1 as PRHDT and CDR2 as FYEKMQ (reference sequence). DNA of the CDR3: TGTGCCAGCAGTTTTACAGGGGGCACAGATACGCAGTATTTT. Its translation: CASSFTGGTDTQYF.

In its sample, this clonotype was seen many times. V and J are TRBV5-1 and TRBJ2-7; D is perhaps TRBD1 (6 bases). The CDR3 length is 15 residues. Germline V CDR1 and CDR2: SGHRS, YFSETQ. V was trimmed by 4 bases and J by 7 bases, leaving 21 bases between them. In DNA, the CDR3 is TGCGCCAGCAGCCTTGAAGGCAGGGGTTATGAGGAGCAGTACTTC. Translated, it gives CASSLEGRGYEEQYF. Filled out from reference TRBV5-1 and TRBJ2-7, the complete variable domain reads KAGVTQTPRYLIKTRGQQVTLSCSPISGHRSVSWYQQTPGQGLQFLFEYFSETQRNKGNFPGRFSGRQFSNSRSEMNVSTLELGDSALYLCASSLEGRGYEEQYFGPGTRLTVT.

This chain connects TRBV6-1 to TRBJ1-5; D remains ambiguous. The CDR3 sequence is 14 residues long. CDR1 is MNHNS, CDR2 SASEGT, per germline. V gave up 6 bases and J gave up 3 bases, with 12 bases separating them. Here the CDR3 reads CASREQPSNQPQHF. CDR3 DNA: TGTGCCAGCAGAGAACAGCCGTCCAATCAGCCCCAGCATTTT.

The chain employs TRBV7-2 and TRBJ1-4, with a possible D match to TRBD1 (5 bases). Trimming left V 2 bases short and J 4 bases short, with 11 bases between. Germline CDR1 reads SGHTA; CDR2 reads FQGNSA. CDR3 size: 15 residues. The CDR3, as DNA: TGTGCCAGCAGCTTATCGGGCAGGGATAATGAAAAACTGTTTTTT. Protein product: CASSLSGRDNEKLFF.

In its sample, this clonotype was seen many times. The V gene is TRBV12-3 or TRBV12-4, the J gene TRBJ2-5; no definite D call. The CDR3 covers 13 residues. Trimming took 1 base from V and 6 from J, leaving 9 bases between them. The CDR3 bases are TGTGCCAGCAGTTTAGATTGGGGAAAGACCCAGTACTTC. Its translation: CASSLDWGKTQYF.

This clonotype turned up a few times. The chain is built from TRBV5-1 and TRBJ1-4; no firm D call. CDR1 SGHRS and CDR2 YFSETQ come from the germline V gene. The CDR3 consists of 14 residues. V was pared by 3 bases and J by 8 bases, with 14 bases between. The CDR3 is CASSSWTKEEKLFF. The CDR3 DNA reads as TGCGCCAGCAGCTCCTGGACCAAGGAGGAAAAACTGTTTTTT.

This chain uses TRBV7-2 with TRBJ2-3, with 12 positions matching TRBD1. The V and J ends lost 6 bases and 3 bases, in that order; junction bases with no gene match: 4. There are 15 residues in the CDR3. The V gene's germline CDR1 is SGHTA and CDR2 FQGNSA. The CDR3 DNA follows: TGTGCCAGCAGTGGGGACAGGGGGCTGACAGATACGCAGTATTTT. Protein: CASSGDRGLTDTQYF.

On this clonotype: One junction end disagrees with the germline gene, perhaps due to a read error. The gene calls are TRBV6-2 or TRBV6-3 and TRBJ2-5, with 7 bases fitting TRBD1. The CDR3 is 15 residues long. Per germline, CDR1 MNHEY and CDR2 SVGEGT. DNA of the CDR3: TGTACCAGCAGTTCGACAGGGAATGGGCTGGAGACCCAGTACTTC. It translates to CTSSSTGNGLETQYF.

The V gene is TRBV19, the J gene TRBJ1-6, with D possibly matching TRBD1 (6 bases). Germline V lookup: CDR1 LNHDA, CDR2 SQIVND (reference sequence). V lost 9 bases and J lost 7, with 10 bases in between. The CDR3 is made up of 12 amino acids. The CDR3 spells CASGTGNSPLHF. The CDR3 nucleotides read TGTGCCAGCGGTACAGGGAATTCACCCCTCCACTTT.

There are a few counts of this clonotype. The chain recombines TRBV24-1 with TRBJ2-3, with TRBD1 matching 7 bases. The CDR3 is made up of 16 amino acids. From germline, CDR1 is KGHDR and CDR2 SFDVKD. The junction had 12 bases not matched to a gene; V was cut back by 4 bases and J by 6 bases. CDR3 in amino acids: CATSESGTEGGDTQYF. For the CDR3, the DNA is TGTGCCACCAGTGAATCCGGGACAGAGGGCGGGGATACGCAGTATTTT.

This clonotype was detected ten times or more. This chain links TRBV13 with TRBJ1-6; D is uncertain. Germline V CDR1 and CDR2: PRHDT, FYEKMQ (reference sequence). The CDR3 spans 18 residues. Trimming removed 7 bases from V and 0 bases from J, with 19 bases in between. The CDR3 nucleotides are TGTGCCAGCAAGAAATCGGACGGGCCGAGCTCCTATAATTCACCCCTCCACTTT. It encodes CASKKSDGPSSYNSPLHF.

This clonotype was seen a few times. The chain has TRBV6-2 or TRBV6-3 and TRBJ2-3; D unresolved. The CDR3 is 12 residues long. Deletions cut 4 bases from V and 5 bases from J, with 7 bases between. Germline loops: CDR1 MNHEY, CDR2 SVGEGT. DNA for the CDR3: TGTGCCAGCAGTTTACAGCGAGATACGCAGTATTTT. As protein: CASSLQRDTQYF.

The CDR3 region has the DNA TGCGCCAGCAGCTCTAGCGATGAGCAGTTCTTC. Amino acid sequence: CASSSSDEQFF. The chain recombines TRBV5-1 with TRBJ2-1; the D gene is possibly TRBD2 (6 bases). V lost 3 bases, J lost 8 bases, and 6 bases lay in between. The CDR3 has 11 amino acids. Germline-derived CDR1 and CDR2 are SGHRS and YFSETQ.

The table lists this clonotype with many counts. The CDR3 spells CSARDLGAQTYEQYF. The CDR3 DNA follows: TGCAGTGCTAGAGATCTTGGGGCGCAGACCTACGAGCAGTACTTC. The chain joins TRBV20-1 to TRBJ2-7; D perhaps matches TRBD1 (5 bases). Trimming cost V 0 bases and J 2 bases, with 14 bases left between them. There are 15 residues in the CDR3. Germline V CDR1 and CDR2: DFQATT, SNEGSKA (reference sequence).

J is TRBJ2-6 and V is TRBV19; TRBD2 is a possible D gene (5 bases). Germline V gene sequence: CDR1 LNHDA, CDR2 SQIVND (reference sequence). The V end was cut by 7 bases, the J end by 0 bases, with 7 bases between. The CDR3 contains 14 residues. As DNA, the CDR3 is TGTGCCAGTAATCGGGGCTCTGGGGCCAACGTCCTGACTTTC. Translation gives CASNRGSGANVLTF.

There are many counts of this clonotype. CDR3 sequence: CSASISGANVLTF. CDR3 in DNA: TGCAGTGCTAGTATATCTGGGGCCAACGTCCTGACTTTC. The chain joins TRBV20-1 to TRBJ2-6, with D unresolved. Trimming took 3 bases from V and 1 from J, leaving 4 bases between them. Germline V gene lookup returns CDR1 DFQATT and CDR2 SNEGSKA (reference sequence). This CDR3 contains 13 residues.

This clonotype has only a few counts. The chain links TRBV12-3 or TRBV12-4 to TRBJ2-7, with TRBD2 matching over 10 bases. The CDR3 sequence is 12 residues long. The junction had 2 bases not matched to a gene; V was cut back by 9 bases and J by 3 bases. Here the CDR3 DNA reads TGTGCCAGTAAGCGGGGGGGCTACGAGCAGTACTTC. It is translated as CASKRGGYEQYF.